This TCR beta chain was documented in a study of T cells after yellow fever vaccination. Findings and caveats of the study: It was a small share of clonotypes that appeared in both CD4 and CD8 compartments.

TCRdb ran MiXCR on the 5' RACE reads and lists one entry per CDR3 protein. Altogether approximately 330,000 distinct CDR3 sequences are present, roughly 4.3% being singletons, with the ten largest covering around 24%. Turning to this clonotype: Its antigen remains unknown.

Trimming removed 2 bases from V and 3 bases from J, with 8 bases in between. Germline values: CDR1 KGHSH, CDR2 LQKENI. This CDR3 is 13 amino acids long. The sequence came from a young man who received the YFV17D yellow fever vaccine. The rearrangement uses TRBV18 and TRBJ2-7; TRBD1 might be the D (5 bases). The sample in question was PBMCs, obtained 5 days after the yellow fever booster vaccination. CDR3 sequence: CASSPGAGYEQYF. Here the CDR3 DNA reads TGTGCCAGCTCACCAGGGGCCGGCTACGAGCAGTACTTC.